This TCR beta chain was documented in a study of CD8 T cells in Susac syndrome. The germline V gene has CDR1 SGHRS and CDR2 YFSETQ. The CDR3 consists of 13 residues. With 3 bases removed from V and 1 base from J, the gap between germline ends came to 8 bases. Sequencing of TCR beta was carried out in blood CD8+ and CD4+ T cells. Negative magnetic isolation gave CD8+ and CD4+ cells; FACS enriched CD8+ TEMRA. The RNA input was roughly 0.5 to 1 ug, and it was reverse transcribed with random hexamers. TCRdb re-analysed the immunoSEQ multiplex PCR reads in MiXCR, keeping a single row per CDR3 protein. Of roughly 120,000 distinct CDR3 sequences listed, about 94% are singletons. This clonotype was seen just once.

The chain recombines TRBV5-1 with TRBJ2-7; D is possibly TRBD1 (5 bases). This TCR was recovered from a human donor in good health. The sample taken for sequencing was CD4+ T cells from PBMCs. The CDR3 is CASSSDNSYEQYF. For the CDR3, the DNA is TGCGCCAGCAGCTCGGACAATTCCTACGAGCAGTACTTC.